The T cell receptor (beta chain) under discussion was sequenced for a study of OX40 agonist ivuxolimab in advanced cancers. This clone was found once. Measured with immunoSEQ multiplex PCR; TCRdb has only the in-frame clones, and not every one. This sample carries about 48,000 clones, around 87% of them seen once, and the ten largest clones take around 2%. Germline CDR1 is SGHRS and CDR2 is YFSETQ. This CDR3 has 16 residues. V was pared by 0 bases and J by 2 bases, with 15 bases between. Sequencing was performed on CD4+ or CD8+ T cells sorted from blood, taken in a trial of the OX40 agonist ivuxolimab. This chain connects TRBV5-1 to TRBJ2-7; D ambiguous. The receptor's source is an adult with an advanced solid tumor such as melanoma, head and neck, liver or kidney cancer. In DNA, the CDR3 is TGCGCCAGCAGCTTGGCCTTGGCAGGAGATCCCTACGAGCAGTACTTC. This gives the protein CASSLALAGDPYEQYF.